The sequence of this T cell receptor (beta chain) was determined in a study of blood T cell repertoires in COVID-19. This clone was found once. Per the germline V gene, CDR1 is SGHDT and CDR2 is YYEEEE. The CDR3 runs to 13 residues. With 2 bases clipped from V and 8 bases from J, the junction kept 6 bases outside the gene matches. Assay used: immunoSEQ multiplex PCR; TCRdb lists only in-frame clones, some missing. Among about 210,000 clones listed, just over 90% were seen once. The specimen sequenced was peripheral blood. The rearrangement uses TRBV5-6 and TRBJ1-2; 7 positions match TRBD1. This sequence was found in a man aged 25 to 45 with acute or convalescent COVID-19. For the CDR3, the DNA is TGTGCCAGCAGCTTACCGTTAGGGGGCGGCTACACCTTC. Translating it yields CASSLPLGGGYTF.